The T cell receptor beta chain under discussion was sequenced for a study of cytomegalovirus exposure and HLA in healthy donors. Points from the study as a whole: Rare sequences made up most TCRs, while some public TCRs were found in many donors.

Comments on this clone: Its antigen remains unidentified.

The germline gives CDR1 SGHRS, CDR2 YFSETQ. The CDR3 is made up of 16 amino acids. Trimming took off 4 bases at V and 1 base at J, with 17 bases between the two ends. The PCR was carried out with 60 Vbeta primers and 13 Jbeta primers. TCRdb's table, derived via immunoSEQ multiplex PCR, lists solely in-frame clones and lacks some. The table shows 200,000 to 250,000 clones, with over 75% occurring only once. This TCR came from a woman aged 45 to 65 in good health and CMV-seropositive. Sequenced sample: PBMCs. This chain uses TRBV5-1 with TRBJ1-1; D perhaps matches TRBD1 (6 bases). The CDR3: CASSRQGLRPNTEAFF. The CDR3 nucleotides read TGCGCCAGCAGCCGTCAGGGGCTCAGGCCGAACACTGAAGCTTTCTTT.